The rows below give T cell receptor beta chains drawn from one sample of a study of blood T cell repertoires in COVID-19. Sequencing used immunoSEQ multiplex PCR; TCRdb keeps in-frame clones, though not all of them. The sample yields about 160,000 clones, approximately 84% seen once. Sequenced input: peripheral blood. These receptors all stem from a woman of 80 years or more with acute or convalescent COVID-19. Each CDR3 is given with its conserved first and last residue. D genes are given only for firm matches. For some rows the clone size is stated as once, few or many, or as a class when expanded; others skip it.

J	size	V	D	DNA	CDR3
TRBJ1-1	NA	TRBV6-1	NA	TGTGCCAGCAGTGAAGAAGGGGAGGGGCTGAGGTTCGGAGGCACTGAAGCTTTCTTT	CASSEEGEGLRFGGTEAFF
TRBJ2-5	NA	TRBV2	NA	TGTGCCAGCAGTGAAGGTCTAATCGGGGAGACCCAGTACTTC	CASSEGLIGETQYF
TRBJ2-5	few	TRBV29-1	TRBD2	TGCAGCGTTGAAGTGGAAGGGACTAGCGCTTTCGAGACCCAGTACTTC	CSVEVEGTSAFETQYF
TRBJ2-6	NA	TRBV19	TRBD1	TGTGCCAGTAGCCGACAGGGGGCTGGCGGGGCCAACGTCCTGACTTTC	CASSRQGAGGANVLTF
TRBJ2-3	NA	TRBV5-1	NA	TGCGCCAGCAGCTTGGATAGACTACGCACAGATACGCAGTATTTT	CASSLDRLRTDTQYF
TRBJ2-5	NA	TRBV5-1	NA	TGCGCCAGCAGCTTGGTATTCGCGGGCCAAGAGACCCAGTACTTC	CASSLVFAGQETQYF
TRBJ2-2	NA	TRBV3-1/TRBV3-2	TRBD2	TGTGCCAGCAGCCCGGGGGGAACCGGGGAGCTGTTTTTT	CASSPGGTGELFF
TRBJ2-1	NA	TRBV5-4	TRBD2	TGTGCCAGCAGCGTCCGACTAGCGGGAGTTAATGAGCAGTTCTTC	CASSVRLAGVNEQFF
TRBJ1-4	once	TRBV25-1	TRBD1	TGTGCCAGCAGAGACAGGGGAGCTGAAAAACTGTTTTTT	CASRDRGAEKLFF
TRBJ1-2	NA	TRBV7-6	NA	TGTGCCAGCAGCCAAAACAGAGAATATGGCTACACCTTC	CASSQNREYGYTF
TRBJ1-3	NA	TRBV9	TRBD1	TGTGCCAGCAGCGCAGGGACAGGGGTAAACACCATATATTTT	CASSAGTGVNTIYF
TRBJ2-7	NA	TRBV7-9	NA	TGTGCCAGCAGCGACCAGGGGTACTACGAGCAGTACTTC	CASSDQGYYEQYF
TRBJ2-1	NA	TRBV5-1	TRBD2	TGCGCCAGCAGCTTGGCAATAGCGGGAACCTACAATGAGCAGTTCTTC	CASSLAIAGTYNEQFF
TRBJ2-1	NA	TRBV5-1	NA	TGCGCCAGCAGCTTGGGATACGTAGCCTCCAGTGAGCAGTTCTTC	CASSLGYVASSEQFF
TRBJ2-3	few	TRBV19	NA	TGTGCCAGTAGTCCCCGGTCCGCTAGCACAGATACGCAGTATTTT	CASSPRSASTDTQYF
TRBJ2-7	NA	TRBV11-3	TRBD2	TGTGCCAGCAGCTTTCGAAGCGGGAGTTCCTACGAGCAGTACTTC	CASSFRSGSSYEQYF
TRBJ2-3	NA	TRBV9	TRBD2	TGTGCCAGCAGCTCCCGGACTAGCGGGAGCCGAACAGATACGCAGTATTTT	CASSSRTSGSRTDTQYF
TRBJ1-1	NA	TRBV2	NA	TGTGCCAGCACCTATTACAGGGAAGGAACTGAAGCTTTCTTT	CASTYYREGTEAFF
TRBJ2-7	NA	TRBV30	NA	TGTGCCTGGAGTGTCGGCGGATACGAGCAGTACTTC	CAWSVGGYEQYF